This T cell receptor beta chain was observed in a study of control samples from healthy donors and cancer patients (dated by TCRdb to about 2020). With regard to this clone: Which antigen it targets is not known. Within one base of it there is no much larger clone, and no base qualities were kept.

Libraries were constructed by the immunoSEQ multiplex PCR assay. TCRdb provides this immuneACCESS table in a form limited to in-frame rearrangements. Some clones are lacking; in checked studies, under half of them reflect an unresolved V gene, and why the rest are absent is not known. The sample table contains under 100,000 clones; only one count was recorded for about 87% of them. The biggest ten clones account for about an eighth of the sample. The CDR3 sequence holds 13 residues, the cysteine and phenylalanine included. Solely the CDR3 DNA is kept, with 39 bases framed from the first base. From V the trimming removes 6 bases and from J it removes 10 bases, while the gene matches leave 11 bases of the junction unaccounted for.

The TCR originated in a woman in her 70s in good health. Material for sequencing was blood. The rearranged segments are TRBV12-3 or TRBV12-4 and TRBJ1-1; TRBD1 aligns with 7 central bases. The DNA reads as follows: TGTGCCAGCAGGTCGGACAGGACAAATGGAGCTTTCTTT. The encoded protein is CASRSDRTNGAFF.